A single sample gave rise to the 5 T cell receptor beta chains below, sequenced in a study of tumor-infiltrating lymphocytes in primary liver carcinoma. The source material, 20-30 mg of unsorted bulk tissue, was used to co-extract RNA and DNA. Priming with a constant-region primer yielded TCR beta cDNA from about 500 ng total RNA. Employing slightly modified ARM-PCR, three nested multiplex PCR rounds were run, and these gave rise to the TCR beta libraries. Rounds one and two of PCR, each of about 10 cycles, were primed with TRBV1-TRBV30 forward primers and a C-beta reverse primer. TCRdb fed the multiplex PCR reads into MiXCR, producing one record per CDR3 protein. The sample has 100,000 or so distinct CDR3 sequences; about four fifths are singletons. Sequencing was carried out using liver tumor tissue from sampling region 3. Noted subset: tumor region T3, left-lateral pole. These receptors were taken from a man in his forties with primary liver carcinoma and hepatitis B virus infection.

As concerns this clonotype: One end of the junction fails to match germline, which may point to a read error. The chain joins TRBV11-2 to TRBJ2-6; D possibly uses TRBD1 or TRBD2 (5 bases each). Per germline, CDR1 SGHAT and CDR2 FQNNGV. CDR3 length: 15 amino acids. In DNA, the CDR3 is TGCGCCACCCAGCGGACGCGCTCTGGGGCCAACGTCATGACTTTC. It codes for CATQRTRSGANVMTF.

V usage is TRBV29-1 and J usage is TRBJ2-2; no clear D gene. The CDR3 has 14 amino acids. Germline-derived CDR1 and CDR2 are SQVTM and ANQGSEA. Trimming shortened V by 7 bases and J by 6 bases, and 18 bases separated the two germline ends. The chain's CDR3 is CSGVTGSGAGELFF. The CDR3 DNA is TGCAGCGGTGTGACCGGCAGTGGCGCCGGGGAGCTGTTTTTT.

Of note for this clonotype: One end of the junction does not line up with germline, which may come from a read error. The chain combines TRBV12-3 or TRBV12-4 with TRBJ1-1, with D possibly TRBD1 on 5 matching bases. CDR3 size: 15 residues. The CDR3 DNA is TGTACCAGCAGTTTGGGTGGGGCGCCTGGCACTGAAGCTTTCTTT. Protein product: CTSSLGGAPGTEAFF.

Points on this clonotype: An end of the junction does not agree with germline; a read error may underlie this. The rearrangement uses TRBV6-5 and TRBJ2-1; 15 nucleotides line up with TRBD2. CDR1 is MNHEY, CDR2 SVGAGI, per germline. The CDR3 has 17 amino acids. CDR3 nucleotide sequence: TGTGCTAGCAGTCACTTTCCGGGACTAGCGGGAGGAGGTGAGCAGTTCTTC. This sequence encodes CASSHFPGLAGGGEQFF.

This chain links TRBV29-1 with TRBJ2-6; 9 nucleotides line up with TRBD2. Germline loops: CDR1 SQVTM, CDR2 ANQGSEA. The CDR3 is 18 residues long. The V and J ends lost 7 bases and 0 bases, in that order; junction bases with no gene match: 13. The CDR3 DNA reads TGCAGCGGAGGAGTGACTAGCGGTAGCCTCTCTGGGGCCAACGTCCTGACTTTC. As protein: CSGGVTSGSLSGANVLTF.